This T cell receptor beta chain derives from a study of response to subunit inactivated influenza vaccine. Findings and limits, study-wide: After each seasonal influenza vaccination, few new T cells are recruited, the authors suggested.

TCRdb processed the RT-PCR reads anew with MiXCR; each CDR3 protein has one entry. Here the sample spans around 320,000 distinct CDR3 sequences, 22% being singletons. This clonotype was counted a few times. What it binds is unknown. Germline CDR1 reads MNHNS; CDR2 reads SASEGT. This CDR3 is 14 amino acids long. Trimming at V came to 5 bases and at J to 4 bases, leaving 5 bases not matched to a gene. The source is a man aged 45-69 years who received an inactivated influenza vaccine. The specimen comprised PBMCs from blood, sampled about 20 months after vaccination. The V call is TRBV6-1, the J call TRBJ1-5, with TRBD1 identical over 7 bases. The CDR3 reads CASSPRGRNQPQHF. The CDR3 DNA reads as TGTGCCAGCAGTCCCAGGGGGAGAAATCAGCCCCAGCATTTT.